Below, 29 T cell receptor beta chains from the same sample are listed, as sequenced in a study of CD8 T cells in ankylosing spondylitis. Study results and caveats: A TCR beta motif made of 7 to 9 highly homologous variants seemed typical of ankylosing spondylitis blood.

Via MiXCR, TCRdb re-called the 5' RACE reads, giving one row per CDR3 protein. The table has approximately 300,000 distinct CDR3 sequences, less than 10% seen once. Their target antigens are unknown. Sample: blood, either unsorted or a sorted T cell fraction (not recorded which). These receptors originate from a male donor with ankylosing spondylitis.

The chain combines TRBV4-1 with TRBJ2-2; 13 nucleotides match TRBD2. Germline V gives CDR1 MGHRA, CDR2 YSYEKL. The ends lost 3 bases at V and 11 bases at J; junction bases unmatched: 9. The CDR3 loop spans 16 amino acids. CDR3 nucleotide sequence: TGCGCCAGCAGCCACCGACTAGCGGGAGGATGGGGAGAGCTGTTTTTT. Translating gives CASSHRLAGGWGELFF.

This clonotype was recorded many times. V gene TRBV19 combines with J gene TRBJ2-1, with 10 bases identical to TRBD2. Germline V CDR1 and CDR2: LNHDA, SQIVND (reference sequence). Losses at the gene ends were 8 bases for V and 12 bases for J; bases not matched to a gene: 10. CDR3 length: 13 residues. CDR3 residues: CASRTSGLSGQFF. CDR3 DNA sequence: TGTGCCAGTCGGACTAGCGGTCTAAGCGGGCAGTTCTTC.

This clonotype was found many times. The rearrangement uses TRBV12-3 or TRBV12-4 and TRBJ2-2; no definite D call. This CDR3 is 13 amino acids long. Trimming took 8 bases from V and 0 from J, leaving 7 bases between them. The CDR3 nucleotides read TGTGCCAGCGGGCACTCGAACACCGGGGAGCTGTTTTTT. Protein sequence: CASGHSNTGELFF.

This clonotype appeared a few times. The DNA for the CDR3 is TGTGCCAGCAATGCCCCTAGCGATAGCTCCTACAATGAGCAGTTCTTC. As protein: CASNAPSDSSYNEQFF. The chain uses TRBV28 and TRBJ2-1; a weak D match, TRBD2 (6 bases). This CDR3 spans 16 amino acids. Germline-derived CDR1 and CDR2 are MDHEN and SYDVKM. Deletions cut 7 bases from V and 0 bases from J, with 16 bases between. The full variable domain, rest sourced from reference TRBV28 and TRBJ2-1, is DVKVTQSSRYLVKRTGEKVFLECVQDMDHENMFWYRQDPGLGLRLIYFSYDVKMKEKGDIPEGYSVSREKKERFSLILESASTNQTSMYLCASNAPSDSSYNEQFFGPGTRLTVL.

This clonotype showed up many times. This chain joins TRBV12-3 or TRBV12-4 and TRBJ2-2; D is unclear. V shed 6 bases and J shed 4 bases, with 21 bases lying between them. This CDR3 region has 17 residues. As DNA, the CDR3 is TGTGCCAGCAGGACCTCTAACCCCCCCGCTGGCACCGGGGAGCTGTTTTTT. Protein: CASRTSNPPAGTGELFF.

This chain joins TRBV20-1 and TRBJ2-1, with 10 bases aligning to TRBD2. CDR1 DFQATT and CDR2 SNEGSKA come from the germline V gene (reference sequence). The length of the CDR3 is 17 residues. V shed 0 bases and J 7 bases; nucleotides not matched to a gene: 12. The CDR3 region is CSARDPWTSGDQNEQFF. DNA of the CDR3: TGCAGTGCTAGAGATCCCTGGACTAGCGGCGACCAGAATGAGCAGTTCTTC.

This clonotype was seen repeatedly, ten times or more. The chain uses TRBV29-1 and TRBJ2-3; tentatively, D is TRBD1 (5 bases). The CDR3 contains 13 residues. Germline V gives CDR1 SQVTM, CDR2 ANQGSEA. V lost 4 bases to trimming and J lost 0 bases, with 8 bases between them. This CDR3 reads CSVGGGSTDTQYF. CDR3 nucleotides: TGCAGCGTTGGGGGCGGAAGCACAGATACGCAGTATTTT.

V gene TRBV5-1 combines with J gene TRBJ2-5; 7 bases are a match to TRBD2. With V trimmed by 5 bases and J by 4 bases, 14 bases remained unmatched. Germline CDR1 and CDR2: SGHRS and YFSETQ. The CDR3 extends over 16 amino acids. CDR3 amino acids: CASSSHYAGEGETQYF. The CDR3 nucleotides are TGCGCCAGCAGTTCCCATTACGCGGGAGAAGGAGAGACCCAGTACTTC.

This rearrangement joins TRBV7-9 to TRBJ2-5; 8 bases are a match to TRBD2. V lost 3 bases, J lost 1 base, and 7 bases stayed unmatched. The CDR3 spans 16 residues. In germline, CDR1 is SEHNR, CDR2 FQNEAQ (reference sequence). Here the CDR3 reads CASSLEREWIQETQYF. The DNA of the CDR3 is TGTGCCAGCAGCTTGGAGCGGGAGTGGATCCAAGAGACCCAGTACTTC. Full variable domain (outside the CDR3, taken from reference TRBV7-9 and TRBJ2-5): DTGVSQNPRHKITKRGQNVTFRCDPISEHNRLYWYRQTLGQGPEFLTYFQNEAQLEKSRLLSDRFSAERPKGSFSTLEIQRTEQGDSAMYLCASSLEREWIQETQYFGPGTRLLVL.

The chain recombines TRBV18 with TRBJ2-7, with 7 bases aligning to TRBD1. The CDR3 has 15 amino acids. Trimming took 3 bases from V and 5 from J; bases not matched to a gene: 10. CDR1 is KGHSH and CDR2 is LQKENI in the germline V gene. The CDR3 loop is CASSPRKTGSDEQYF. The CDR3 DNA sequence: TGTGCCAGCTCACCGCGAAAGACAGGGAGCGACGAGCAGTACTTC.

This clonotype was counted many times. The chain uses TRBV7-9 and TRBJ2-7; D remains ambiguous. Trimming stripped 3 bases from V and 2 bases from J, with 8 bases between. In germline, CDR1 is SEHNR, CDR2 FQNEAQ (reference sequence). The CDR3 sequence is 13 residues long. The CDR3 DNA is TGTGCCAGCAGCTTCCAGAACACCTACGAGCAGTACTTC. It encodes CASSFQNTYEQYF.

Ten or more counts support this clonotype. The CDR3 spells CASTLRRGFDTEAFF. CDR3 coding DNA: TGTGCCAGCACCCTAAGGAGGGGATTTGACACTGAAGCTTTCTTT. V usage is TRBV7-8 and J usage is TRBJ1-1; D possibly corresponds to TRBD1 (5 bases). Germline V gene sequence: CDR1 SGHVS, CDR2 FQNEAQ. The V and J ends lost 7 bases and 3 bases respectively, with 18 bases between them. The CDR3 spans 15 residues.

Worth noting for this clonotype: This sequence may be a read error, since a much larger clone differs from it by one base. The rearrangement joins TRBV25-1 to TRBJ2-1; D remains unclear. This CDR3 contains 13 residues. Germline CDR1 and CDR2: MGHDK and SYGVNS. CDR3 sequence reads: CASSEWWPRGQLF. CDR3 DNA sequence: TGTGCCAGCAGTGAATGGTGGCCCCGTGGGCAGTTGTTC.

In this sample, this clonotype turned up a few times. This chain links TRBV4-3 with TRBJ1-1; D remains ambiguous. V was cut by 0 bases and J by 1 base, with 9 bases left in between. The CDR3 totals 15 residues. CDR1 LGHNA and CDR2 YSLEER come from the germline V gene. The CDR3 DNA reads as TGCGCCAGCAGCCAAGAATTCATCCGGAACACTGAAGCTTTCTTT. It codes for CASSQEFIRNTEAFF.

This clonotype was seen many times. This chain joins TRBV6-1 and TRBJ1-1; a weak D match, TRBD1 (6 bases). Trimming stripped 6 bases from V and 0 bases from J, with 11 bases between. Germline assignment: CDR1 MNHNS and CDR2 SASEGT. The CDR3 is made up of 14 amino acids. The CDR3 reads CASSRQGLNTEAFF. The CDR3 DNA reads TGTGCCAGCAGCCGCCAGGGGTTGAACACTGAAGCTTTCTTT.

The chain uses TRBV6-1 and TRBJ2-1; TRBD2 agrees at 8 bases. Germline assignment: CDR1 MNHNS and CDR2 SASEGT. The CDR3 is 14 residues long. With 7 bases clipped from V and 6 bases from J, the junction kept 8 bases outside the gene matches. DNA for the CDR3: TGTGCCAGCACCAAGGGACTAGATGGCAATGAGCAGTTCTTC. Translating it yields CASTKGLDGNEQFF.

Ten or more counts support this clonotype. The V call is TRBV4-1, the J call TRBJ2-7; maybe TRBD2 (6 bases). Germline loops: CDR1 MGHRA, CDR2 YSYEKL. Trimming took off 0 bases at V and 0 bases at J, with 18 bases between the two ends. This CDR3 comprises 18 residues. The CDR3 loop reads CASSQDLGGSLFSYEQYF. The CDR3 region has the DNA TGCGCCAGCAGCCAAGATCTGGGAGGCTCTCTTTTCTCCTACGAGCAGTACTTC.

This clonotype was recorded a few times. The rearrangement links TRBV28 to TRBJ1-1; 7 bases are a match to TRBD1. V trimming: 6 bases; J trimming: 5 bases; junction bases outside the gene matches: 18. CDR1 MDHEN and CDR2 SYDVKM come from the germline V gene. This CDR3 is built from 17 residues. Here the CDR3 reads CASSRDRVTGAKTEAFF. CDR3 DNA: TGTGCCAGCAGCCGAGACCGCGTTACAGGGGCAAAGACTGAAGCTTTCTTT.

At least ten counts were recorded for this clonotype. CDR3 sequence: CASSLWRIRRPEAFF. CDR3 coding DNA: TGTGCCAGCAGTTTATGGAGGATACGGCGGCCCGAAGCTTTCTTT. The rearrangement links TRBV28 to TRBJ1-1, with D unclear. Germline CDR1 MDHEN, CDR2 SYDVKM. The V and J ends lost 0 bases and 8 bases respectively, with 16 bases between them. This CDR3 spans 15 amino acids.

This clonotype was detected only a few times. The chain couples TRBV5-1 to TRBJ2-7; D is unclear. Germline values: CDR1 SGHRS, CDR2 YFSETQ. V was trimmed by 0 bases and J by 4 bases, leaving 11 bases between them. CDR3 length equals 14 residues. In DNA, the CDR3 is TGCGCCAGCAGCTTGGCGGTTGGTGGGTACGAGCAGTACTTC. Its protein product is CASSLAVGGYEQYF.

The chain employs TRBV5-5 and TRBJ2-1, with D tentatively TRBD2 (5 bases). Trimming pared 0 bases from V and 7 bases from J, leaving 8 bases between. The CDR3 runs 13 residues. Per the germline V gene, CDR1 is SGHKS and CDR2 is YYEKEE (reference sequence). The CDR3, as DNA: TGTGCCAGCAGCTTGGCGGGAAAAAATGAGCAGTTCTTC. This translates into CASSLAGKNEQFF.

The chain carries TRBV18 and TRBJ2-2; D remains unclear. The CDR3 covers 13 residues. CDR1 and CDR2 (germline): KGHSH, LQKENI. The V and J ends lost 0 bases and 3 bases respectively, with 2 bases between them. Here the CDR3 DNA reads TGTGCCAGCTCACCACCCCACACCGGGGAGCTGTTTTTT. Protein sequence: CASSPPHTGELFF.

This clonotype was seen ten or more times. V gene TRBV9 combines with J gene TRBJ2-1; a possible D gene is TRBD2 (6 bases). CDR1 is SGDLS and CDR2 is YYNGEE in the germline V gene. V was shortened by 0 bases and J by 6 bases, with 16 bases between the two germline ends. This CDR3 contains 16 residues. CDR3 bases: TGTGCCAGCAGCGTAGGATGGGCGGGGCCCTCCAATGAGCAGTTCTTC. This encodes CASSVGWAGPSNEQFF.

This chain links TRBV7-3 with TRBJ2-3; D could derive from TRBD1 or TRBD2 (5 bases each). V was clipped by 4 bases and J by 2 bases, with 10 bases between them. Germline-derived CDR1 and CDR2 are SGHTA and FQGTGA. This CDR3 has 14 amino acids. Written as DNA, the CDR3 is TGTGCCAGCAGCTCTGGGGGTTACACAGATACGCAGTATTTT. Translated: CASSSGGYTDTQYF.

The chain recombines TRBV6-2 or TRBV6-3 with TRBJ1-5, with TRBD1 matching 8 bases. This CDR3 is 16 amino acids long. The germline CDR1 and CDR2 sequences are MNHEY and SVGEGT. V lost 0 bases and J lost 1; bases outside the gene matches: 2. Here the CDR3 reads CASSYSTGASNQPQHF. CDR3 DNA: TGTGCCAGCAGTTACTCGACAGGGGCAAGCAATCAGCCCCAGCATTTT.

In this sample, this clonotype turned up a few times. V gene TRBV7-2 combines with J gene TRBJ2-3; 7 bases align to TRBD2. Trimming at V came to 0 bases and at J to 4 bases, leaving 1 base not matched to a gene. CDR3 length: 14 amino acids. Germline-derived CDR1 and CDR2 are SGHTA and FQGNSA. CDR3 residues: CASSLARGSDTQYF. The CDR3 DNA follows: TGTGCCAGCAGCTTAGCGCGGGGGTCAGATACGCAGTATTTT.

CDR3 amino acids: CASSLKGLAETQYF. In nucleotides, the CDR3 is TGTGCCAGCAGTTTAAAGGGACTAGCAGAGACCCAGTACTTC. The chain employs TRBV27 and TRBJ2-5, with 9 nucleotides matching TRBD2. Germline assignment: CDR1 MNHEY and CDR2 SMNVEV (reference sequence). This CDR3 region has 14 residues. V gave up 2 bases and J gave up 4 bases; unmatched junction bases: 2.

Only a few counts were recorded for this clonotype. This sequence joins TRBV5-5 and TRBJ2-1; D is unresolved. CDR3 length: 16 amino acids. Trimming took off 0 bases at V and 0 bases at J, with 10 bases between the two ends. CDR1 is SGHKS, CDR2 YYEKEE, per germline (reference sequence). This chain's CDR3 is CASSLGPLSSYNEQFF. DNA for the CDR3: TGTGCCAGCAGCTTGGGGCCACTGAGCTCCTACAATGAGCAGTTCTTC.

This clonotype was detected many times. This chain uses TRBV10-3 with TRBJ2-7; maybe TRBD1 (5 bases). CDR3 length equals 12 residues. The ends were cut back, 6 bases at V and 3 bases at J, with 9 bases in the middle. Per the germline V gene, CDR1 is ENHRY and CDR2 is SYGVKD. The CDR3 DNA sequence: TGTGCCATCAGCGACAGCTTCTACGAGCAGTACTTC. As protein: CAISDSFYEQYF.